This T cell receptor (beta chain) was sequenced for a study of blood T cell repertoires in COVID-19. CDR1 and CDR2 (germline): SQVTM, ANQGSEA. The CDR3 runs 14 residues. Trimming took off 6 bases at V and 0 bases at J, with 14 bases between the two ends. Up to 2 weeks before entering the study, exposed participants had met a COVID-19 case. Only in-frame clones appear in the TCRdb table, and some are missing; sequencing was by immunoSEQ multiplex PCR. The table records 300,000 or so clones, under 90% of them present only once. This clonotype was obtained from a woman between 50 and 59 years old who had been exposed to COVID-19. What was sequenced was PBMCs or T cells enriched from blood (not recorded which). The chain recombines TRBV29-1 with TRBJ1-1; a weak D match, TRBD1 (6 bases). CDR3: CSVSQGGMNTEAFF. CDR3 nucleotide sequence: TGCAGCGTCTCACAGGGAGGGATGAACACTGAAGCTTTCTTT.